These 14 T cell receptor beta chains were all obtained from the same sample, sequenced in a study of blood T cell repertoires in COVID-19. Only in-frame clones appear in the TCRdb table, and some are missing; sequencing was by immunoSEQ multiplex PCR. The top ten hold roughly 1.9% of the sample, which has fewer than 350,000 clones, 75% to 90% seen once. Sequencing was carried out using peripheral blood. The origin of the receptors is a woman in her 30s who had recovered from COVID-19.

This clone was counted once. This sequence joins TRBV16 and TRBJ1-1, with 8 bases identical to TRBD1. In germline, CDR1 is KGHSY, CDR2 FQNENV. Trimming took 3 bases from V and 3 from J; bases not matched to a gene: 9. The CDR3 covers 16 residues. CDR3 protein: CASSHTQTGEDTEAFF. In DNA, the CDR3 is TGTGCCAGCAGCCATACACAGACAGGGGAGGACACTGAAGCTTTCTTT.

The rearrangement joins TRBV10-2 to TRBJ1-1; tentative D call: TRBD1 (6 bases). The CDR3 runs to 14 residues. V lost 0 bases and J 3 bases, leaving 8 bases between the germline ends. Germline V gives CDR1 WSHSY, CDR2 SAAADI. CDR3 sequence (DNA): TGCGCCAGCAGTGAGTCTGGGGGCCACACTGAAGCTTTCTTT. This gives the protein CASSESGGHTEAFF.

The chain couples TRBV9 to TRBJ2-1; TRBD1 aligns across 7 bases. Germline V gene data show CDR1 as SGDLS and CDR2 as YYNGEE. The trim removed 3 bases at V and 8 bases at J, leaving 8 bases unmatched. This CDR3 is 14 amino acids long. The CDR3 region has the DNA TGTGCCAGCAGCGCCGAGGGGGCGCGGGATGAGCAGTTCTTC. Translated, it gives CASSAEGARDEQFF.

This chain's CDR3 is CASSRTTGSINEKLFF. In nucleotides, the CDR3 is TGTGCCAGCAGCAGGACCACAGGGAGCATTAATGAAAAACTGTTTTTT. The chain recombines TRBV5-5 with TRBJ1-4; TRBD1 is a possible D gene (6 bases). Germline loops: CDR1 SGHKS, CDR2 YYEKEE (reference sequence). The V end was cut by 4 bases, the J end by 4 bases, with 17 bases between. The CDR3 is 16 residues long. The full variable domain, in which reference TRBV5-5 and TRBJ1-4 provide the parts outside the CDR3, is DAGVTQSPTHLIKTRGQQVTLRCSPISGHKSVSWYQQVLGQGPQFIFQYYEKEERGRGNFPDRFSARQFPNYSSELNVNALLLGDSALYLCASSRTTGSINEKLFFGSGTQLSVL.

The chain uses TRBV11-2 and TRBJ2-3, with 10 bases matching TRBD1. The CDR3 length is 14 residues. Trimming at V came to 7 bases and at J to 7 bases, leaving 8 bases not matched to a gene. Germline-derived CDR1 and CDR2 are SGHAT and FQNNGV. CDR3 protein: CASNPGQGSNTQYF. For the CDR3, the DNA is TGTGCCAGCAACCCGGGACAGGGGTCAAATACGCAGTATTTT. The whole variable domain, filled in from reference TRBV11-2 and TRBJ2-3, reads EAGVAQSPRYKIIEKRQSVAFWCNPISGHATLYWYQQILGQGPKLLIQFQNNGVVDDSQLPKDRFSAERLKGVDSTLKIQPAKLEDSAVYLCASNPGQGSNTQYFGPGTRLTVL.

The chain couples TRBV5-1 to TRBJ2-5, with TRBD2 matching 11 bases. The J segment lost 4 bases and the V segment lost 0 bases, leaving 5 bases of the junction unmatched. The V gene's germline CDR1 is SGHRS and CDR2 YFSETQ. The CDR3 is 16 residues long. Written as DNA, the CDR3 is TGCGCCAGCAGCTTGGGGCTAGCGGGAGGTCGAGAGACCCAGTACTTC. Its protein is CASSLGLAGGRETQYF.

The chain has TRBV28 and TRBJ1-1; D not resolved. The V and J ends lost 3 bases and 1 base respectively, with 12 bases between them. CDR1 MDHEN and CDR2 SYDVKM come from the germline V gene. This CDR3 has 15 residues. The CDR3 protein is CASSFPAARNTEAFF. The CDR3, as DNA: TGTGCCAGCAGTTTTCCGGCCGCTAGGAACACTGAAGCTTTCTTT.

This clone was detected only a few times. The chain joins TRBV5-1 to TRBJ1-5; possibly TRBD1 for D (6 bases). CDR3 length: 16 residues. With 3 bases removed from V and 0 bases from J, the gap between germline ends came to 13 bases. CDR1 is SGHRS and CDR2 is YFSETQ in the germline V gene. CDR3 sequence (DNA): TGCGCCAGCAGCTGGAGGACAGCCTATAGCAATCAGCCCCAGCATTTT. This gives the protein CASSWRTAYSNQPQHF.

The chain couples TRBV28 to TRBJ2-7, with 12 bases matching TRBD1. The CDR3 has 15 amino acids. Germline CDR1 and CDR2: MDHEN and SYDVKM. V shed 4 bases and J 3 bases; nucleotides not matched to a gene: 4. DNA for the CDR3: TGTGCCAGCAGTTCGGGACAGGGGGCCCTCTACGAGCAGTACTTC. As protein: CASSSGQGALYEQYF.

The CDR3 bases are TGCAGTGCTAGCGGGCAAGAGACCCAGTACTTC. Residues: CSASGQETQYF. The rearrangement uses TRBV20-1 and TRBJ2-5; D unclear. V was cut by 3 bases and J by 2 bases, with 4 bases left in between. The CDR3 runs 11 residues. Per germline, CDR1 DFQATT and CDR2 SNEGSKA (reference sequence).

The chain recombines TRBV2 with TRBJ2-4, with TRBD2 as a possible D gene (5 bases). Trimming shortened V by 2 bases and J by 0 bases, and 20 bases separated the two germline ends. The CDR3 runs to 19 residues. Germline values: CDR1 SNHLY, CDR2 FYNNEI. The CDR3, as DNA: TGTGCCAGCAGTGAAAGGATCCGACTATCAATTCTAGCCAAAAACATTCAGTACTTC. Amino acid sequence: CASSERIRLSILAKNIQYF. The full variable domain, completed using reference TRBV2 and TRBJ2-4, is EPEVTQTPSHQVTQMGQEVILRCVPISNHLYFYWYRQILGQKVEFLVSFYNNEISEKSEIFDDQFSVERPDGSNFTLKIRSTKLEDSAMYFCASSERIRLSILAKNIQYFGAGTRLSVL.

The chain has TRBV3-1 (or the pseudogene TRBV3-2) and TRBJ2-1, with D tentatively TRBD2 (5 bases). CDR3 length equals 14 residues. V gave up 2 bases and J gave up 5 bases, with 10 bases separating them. Germline CDR1 reads LGHDT; CDR2 reads YNNKEL (reference sequence). The CDR3 loop reads CASSQSSGDNEQFF. DNA for the CDR3: TGTGCCAGCAGCCAATCCAGCGGCGACAATGAGCAGTTCTTC.

V is TRBV5-1 and J is TRBJ1-2, with D hard to call. This CDR3 has 14 residues. Germline V gene data show CDR1 as SGHRS and CDR2 as YFSETQ. Trimming cost V 0 bases and J 6 bases, with 12 bases left between them. The chain's CDR3 is CASSLAGERDGYTF. DNA for the CDR3: TGCGCCAGCAGCTTGGCCGGGGAGCGAGATGGCTACACCTTC.

The chain has TRBV25-1 and TRBJ1-6; TRBD1 is a possible D gene (6 bases). V dropped 4 bases and J dropped 7 bases, with 11 bases sitting between them. CDR3 size: 14 residues. Germline V gene lookup returns CDR1 MGHDK and CDR2 SYGVNS. This chain's CDR3 is CASSVVQGNSPLHF. In nucleotides, the CDR3 is TGTGCCAGCAGTGTGGTTCAGGGGAATTCACCCCTCCACTTT.